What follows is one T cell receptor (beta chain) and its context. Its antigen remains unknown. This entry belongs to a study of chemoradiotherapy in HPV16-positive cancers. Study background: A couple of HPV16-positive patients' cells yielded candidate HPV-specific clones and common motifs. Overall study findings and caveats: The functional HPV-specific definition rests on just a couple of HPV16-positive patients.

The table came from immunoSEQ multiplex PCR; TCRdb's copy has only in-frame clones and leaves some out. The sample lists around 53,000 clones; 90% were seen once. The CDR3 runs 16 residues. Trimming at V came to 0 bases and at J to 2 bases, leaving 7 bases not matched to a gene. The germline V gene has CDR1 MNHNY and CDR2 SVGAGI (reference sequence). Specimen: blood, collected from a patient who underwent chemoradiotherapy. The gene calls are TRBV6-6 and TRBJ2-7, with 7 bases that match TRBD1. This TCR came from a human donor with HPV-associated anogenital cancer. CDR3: CASSYSRGQGTYEQYF. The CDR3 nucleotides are TGTGCCAGCAGTTACTCGAGGGGGCAGGGAACCTACGAGCAGTACTTC.